The 25 T cell receptor beta chains listed next were all sequenced from one sample in a study of blood T cell repertoires in COVID-19. Repertoires were generated with immunoSEQ multiplex PCR, while TCRdb's copy carries only in-frame clones and drops some. The sample lists 130,000 to 150,000 clones, about 84% occurring once. The sequencing input was peripheral blood. The receptors come from a man in his sixties with active or convalescent COVID-19.

The chain joins TRBV5-1 to TRBJ2-1; 7 bases are a match to TRBD2. This CDR3 is 14 amino acids long. The germline CDR1 and CDR2 sequences are SGHRS and YFSETQ. Trimming removed 7 bases from V and 12 bases from J; junction bases left unmatched: 16. This CDR3 is CASRLLGGPGGQFF. CDR3 in DNA: TGCGCCAGCCGCCTCTTGGGAGGGCCCGGAGGGCAGTTCTTC.

The V and J genes are TRBV4-2 and TRBJ2-2; D is unclear. Trimming shortened V by 0 bases and J by 6 bases, and 11 bases separated the two germline ends. CDR3 length: 15 amino acids. Germline lookup yields CDR1 LGHNA and CDR2 YNFKEQ. The DNA of the CDR3 is TGTGCCAGCAGCCAAGATTTGGTCCGGGCCGGGGAGCTGTTTTTT. The encoded protein is CASSQDLVRAGELFF.

The chain combines TRBV4-1 with TRBJ2-7; 8 nucleotides align to TRBD2. Per germline, CDR1 MGHRA and CDR2 YSYEKL. The ends lost 0 bases at V and 3 bases at J; junction bases unmatched: 4. The CDR3 loop spans 15 amino acids. For the CDR3, the DNA is TGCGCCAGCAGCCAAGATAGCGGGGACCTCTACGAGCAGTACTTC. Translation gives CASSQDSGDLYEQYF.

This clone was counted only a few times. The chain is built from TRBV11-3 and TRBJ2-3; D gene uncertain. The CDR3 has 14 residues. Trimming shortened V by 3 bases and J by 0 bases, and 7 bases separated the two germline ends. Germline values: CDR1 SGHNT, CDR2 YENEEA. In DNA form, the CDR3 reads TGTGCCAGCAGCTTGAGTTCTAGCACAGATACGCAGTATTTT. Protein: CASSLSSSTDTQYF.

V is TRBV9 and J is TRBJ2-7, with 14 bases identical to TRBD2. The length of the CDR3 is 13 residues. The germline gives CDR1 SGDLS, CDR2 YYNGEE. The J segment lost 12 bases and the V segment lost 3 bases, leaving 5 bases of the junction unmatched. The CDR3 bases are TGTGCCAGCAGCGAGGGACTAGCGGGAGTGCCGTACTTC. Translating it yields CASSEGLAGVPYF.

The chain recombines TRBV7-8 with TRBJ2-5; the match to TRBD2 covers 11 bases. The V gene's germline CDR1 is SGHVS and CDR2 FQNEAQ. The CDR3 loop spans 12 amino acids. The CDR3 sequence: CATSGVRETQYF. The CDR3 DNA follows: TGTGCGACTAGCGGGGTACGGGAGACCCAGTACTTC.

CDR3 loop: CASSLGRTPPNEKLFF. The DNA of the CDR3 is TGCGCCAGCAGCTTGGGACGGACTCCTCCTAATGAAAAACTGTTTTTT. The chain joins TRBV5-1 to TRBJ1-4; D not certain. CDR3 length: 16 amino acids. V was cut by 0 bases and J by 3 bases, with 12 bases left in between. In germline, CDR1 is SGHRS, CDR2 YFSETQ.

This chain joins TRBV7-2 and TRBJ2-3; possible D gene TRBD2, 6 bases. The CDR3 is 15 amino acids. The V gene lost 1 base and the J gene lost 2 bases, with 10 bases spanning the gap. In germline, CDR1 is SGHTA, CDR2 FQGNSA. The CDR3 DNA sequence: TGTGCCAGCAGCTTAGAGCGGGTAATCACAGATACGCAGTATTTT. Translating gives CASSLERVITDTQYF.

The chain couples TRBV19 to TRBJ1-6; D possibly corresponds to TRBD1 (6 bases). Germline CDR1 is LNHDA and CDR2 is SQIVND (reference sequence). V shed 8 bases and J shed 7 bases, with 15 bases lying between them. The CDR3 extends over 14 amino acids. The CDR3: CASALGTINSPLHF. For the CDR3, the DNA is TGTGCCAGTGCCCTCGGGACAATCAATTCACCCCTCCACTTT.

This chain connects TRBV18 to TRBJ1-1, with D possibly TRBD1 on 6 matching bases. V was clipped by 1 base and J by 4 bases, with 16 bases between them. CDR3 length: 16 residues. Germline assignment: CDR1 KGHSH and CDR2 LQKENI. For the CDR3, the DNA is TGTGCCAGCTCACCACGGGGGGGCGCGGGAATCACTGAAGCTTTCTTT. Translating it yields CASSPRGGAGITEAFF.

This clone was counted only a few times. The chain employs TRBV7-8 and TRBJ1-5, with a weak D call TRBD1 (6 bases). V shed 2 bases and J shed 2 bases, with 7 bases lying between them. CDR1 and CDR2 (germline): SGHVS, FQNEAQ. CDR3 size: 14 residues. The CDR3 DNA follows: TGTGCCAGCAGCTTACCAGGGGGCAATCAGCCCCAGCATTTT. Its translation: CASSLPGGNQPQHF. Variable domain in full (rest from reference TRBV7-8 and TRBJ1-5): GAGVSQSPRYKVAKRGQDVALRCDPISGHVSLFWYQQALGQGPEFLTYFQNEAQLDKSGLPSDRFFAERPEGSVSTLKIQRTQQEDSAVYLCASSLPGGNQPQHFGDGTRLSIL.

This clone was counted between two and nine times. The rearrangement links TRBV6-5 to TRBJ1-2; 8 nucleotides line up with TRBD1. The CDR3 covers 14 residues. The V gene's germline CDR1 is MNHEY and CDR2 SVGAGI. V shed 11 bases and J 4 bases; nucleotides not matched to a gene: 12. CDR3 sequence (DNA): TGTGCCGTTACTATGACAGGGGAATTCTATGGCTACACCTTC. It codes for CAVTMTGEFYGYTF.

V gene TRBV6-2 or TRBV6-3 combines with J gene TRBJ1-2; D is ambiguous. The CDR3 contains 18 residues. The germline CDR1 and CDR2 sequences are MNHEY and SVGEGT. V dropped 7 bases and J dropped 2 bases, with 26 bases sitting between them. The CDR3 nucleotides read TGTGCCAGCACCCCAATTCCGGGTCGGTTCACTCCGAACTATGGCTACACCTTC. It encodes CASTPIPGRFTPNYGYTF.

This clone was seen a few times. V and J are TRBV6-5 and TRBJ1-5; no reliable D call. CDR1 is MNHEY, CDR2 SVGAGI, per germline. V lost 8 bases to trimming and J lost 7 bases, with 15 bases between them. This CDR3 has 13 amino acids. The DNA of the CDR3 is TGTGCCAGCGCGTCTGAGGAGGGCCAGCCCCAGCATTTT. Amino acid sequence: CASASEEGQPQHF.

V gene TRBV2 combines with J gene TRBJ1-2; a possible D gene is TRBD1 (6 bases). V lost 8 bases and J lost 5, with 15 bases in between. The CDR3 sequence is 13 residues long. The germline CDR1 and CDR2 sequences are SNHLY and FYNNEI. The CDR3 protein is CASVQGDRYGYTF. The CDR3 DNA reads as TGTGCCAGCGTACAGGGAGATAGGTATGGCTACACCTTC.

This sequence joins TRBV29-1 and TRBJ2-1; TRBD2 aligns across 7 bases. In germline, CDR1 is SQVTM, CDR2 ANQGSEA. V lost 3 bases and J lost 2; bases outside the gene matches: 16. The CDR3 has 18 residues. The CDR3 spells CSVDYHLGGGRTYNEQFF. DNA of the CDR3: TGCAGCGTTGACTATCACCTGGGGGGGGGACGTACCTACAATGAGCAGTTCTTC.

This chain links TRBV28 with TRBJ2-1, with TRBD2 identical over 8 bases. Germline V gives CDR1 MDHEN, CDR2 SYDVKM. This CDR3 has 16 amino acids. The junction had 4 bases not matched to a gene; V was cut back by 3 bases and J by 0 bases. The CDR3 DNA sequence: TGTGCCAGCAGTTTCTCCGGGACTAGCTCCTACAATGAGCAGTTCTTC. It yields the protein CASSFSGTSSYNEQFF.

The CDR3 here is CASSNPPLRVEQYF. CDR3 sequence (DNA): TGCGCCAGCAGCAATCCGCCGTTGAGAGTCGAGCAGTACTTC. The V gene is TRBV5-1, the J gene TRBJ2-7, with no clear D. CDR1 and CDR2 (germline): SGHRS, YFSETQ. The CDR3 has 14 amino acids. The V and J ends lost 4 bases and 6 bases respectively, with 17 bases between them.

The genes are TRBV12-1 and TRBJ2-6; TRBD1, the D gene given by the table, was not confirmed from the DNA. TRBV12-1 is assigned pseudogene status. CDR3 length equals 18 residues. The CDR3 coding sequence is TGTGCCAGCAGCTTTCGGTGGACAGGGAGCGCTGGGGCCAACGTCCTGACTTTC. Amino acid sequence: CASSFRWTGSAGANVLTF.

This clone was seen at least ten times. CDR3 region: CASRDRGIYEQYF. The CDR3 region has the DNA TGTGCCAGCAGGGACAGGGGAATCTACGAGCAGTACTTC. The chain uses TRBV6-5 and TRBJ2-7; 9 positions agree with TRBD1. The germline CDR1 and CDR2 sequences are MNHEY and SVGAGI. There are 13 residues in the CDR3. V shed 6 bases and J 3 bases; nucleotides not matched to a gene: 3.

The chain links TRBV7-2 to TRBJ2-1; TRBD2 agrees at 10 bases. V gave up 4 bases and J gave up 0 bases; unmatched junction bases: 6. The CDR3 has 17 residues. Germline V gene data show CDR1 as SGHTA and CDR2 as FQGNSA. The CDR3 loop reads CASSSVAGGISYNEQFF. DNA for the CDR3: TGTGCCAGCAGCTCCGTAGCGGGAGGTATCTCCTACAATGAGCAGTTCTTC.

The gene calls are TRBV24-1 and TRBJ2-7, with 12 bases lining up with TRBD1. CDR1 and CDR2 (germline): KGHDR, SFDVKD. There are 16 residues in the CDR3. After removal of 3 bases from V and 7 bases from J, the junction contained 9 bases not matched to a gene. CDR3: CATSDPSGTGGEEQYF. In DNA, the CDR3 is TGTGCCACCAGTGATCCCTCCGGGACAGGGGGCGAGGAGCAGTACTTC.

The V and J genes are TRBV7-9 and TRBJ1-2, with no clear D. CDR1 is SEHNR, CDR2 FQNEAQ, per germline (reference sequence). The CDR3 is 15 residues long. V lost 0 bases and J 8 bases, leaving 16 bases between the germline ends. In DNA form, the CDR3 reads TGTGCCAGCAGCTTAGCGAGGCAAACCCTGAGGGGCTACACCTTC. Protein: CASSLARQTLRGYTF.

The rearrangement joins TRBV19 to TRBJ2-3; 7 positions match TRBD2. The germline CDR1 and CDR2 sequences are LNHDA and SQIVND (reference sequence). This CDR3 contains 17 residues. Germline trimming cut 3 bases from V and 0 bases from J; bases unmatched to any gene: 9. CDR3: CASSIGGAGLSTDTQYF. The CDR3 bases are TGTGCCAGTAGTATCGGTGGGGCGGGACTAAGCACAGATACGCAGTATTTT.

As regards this clone: At one end, the junction sequence differs from germline, possibly due to a read error. The chain has TRBV6-5 and TRBJ1-2, with D hard to call. The CDR3 spans 14 residues. Germline CDR1 reads MNHEY; CDR2 reads SVGAGI. This chain's CDR3 is CASSYSRLPTVFSF. The CDR3 DNA reads TGTGCCAGCAGTTACTCAAGACTACCGACGGTCTTTTCCTTC.